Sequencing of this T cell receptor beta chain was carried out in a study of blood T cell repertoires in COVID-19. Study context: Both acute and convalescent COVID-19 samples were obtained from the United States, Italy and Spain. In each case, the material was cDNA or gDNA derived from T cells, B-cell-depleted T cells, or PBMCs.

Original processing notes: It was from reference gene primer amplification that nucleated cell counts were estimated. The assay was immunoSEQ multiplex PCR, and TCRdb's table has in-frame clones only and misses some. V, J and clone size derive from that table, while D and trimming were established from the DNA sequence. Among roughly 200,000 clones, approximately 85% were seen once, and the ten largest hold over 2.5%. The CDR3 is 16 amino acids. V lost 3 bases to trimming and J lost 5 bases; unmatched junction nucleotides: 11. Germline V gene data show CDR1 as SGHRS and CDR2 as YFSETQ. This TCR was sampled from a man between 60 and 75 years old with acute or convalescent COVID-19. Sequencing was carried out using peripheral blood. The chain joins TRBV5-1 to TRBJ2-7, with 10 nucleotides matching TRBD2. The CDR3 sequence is CASSSQPSGSSNEQYF. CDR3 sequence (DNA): TGCGCCAGCAGCTCACAACCTAGCGGGAGTAGTAACGAGCAGTACTTC.